The 3 T cell receptor delta chains below all came from one sample that was sequenced in a study of gamma delta lymphoproliferative disorders and STAT genes. The receptor sequences were amplified from genomic DNA of peripheral blood mononuclear cells. TCRdb called clones anew from the multiplex PCR reads with CATT. This table holds about 880 delta-chain clones, 1.6% found once. The sequenced sample consisted of blood. The receptors originated from a human donor in good health.

A few counts support this clone. The TCRdb protein comes from a much larger clone and disagrees with this DNA's translation at residue 3, likely due to a read error; the protein given here is derived from the DNA. V is TRDV1 and J is TRDJ1, with 7 nucleotides matching TRDD3. Germline V CDR1 and CDR2: TSWWSYY, QGS. CDR3 length equals 15 residues. CDR3 protein: CAFGGYWGVTDKLIF. The CDR3 nucleotides read TGTGCTTTTGGGGGGTACTGGGGTGTCACCGATAAACTCATCTTT.

This clone was found a few times. TCRdb lists the protein of a much larger clone for this DNA, which differs at residue 13, so this is likely a read error; the protein given here is translated from the DNA itself. This chain joins TRDV2 and TRDJ1, with 11 bases lining up with TRDD3. Per germline, CDR1 GEAIGNYY and CDR2 EKD. With V trimmed by 3 bases and J by 6 bases, 14 bases remained unmatched. This CDR3 comprises 17 residues. The CDR3 nucleotides read TGTGCCTGTGACTCTATGATACTGGGGGATAGAACCAATAAACTCATCTTT. It encodes CACDSMILGDRTNKLIF.

Many counts were recorded for this clone. This DNA's translation and the protein TCRdb lists, from a much larger clone, do not match at residue 3, likely due to a read error; the protein shown is translated from the DNA. The V and J genes are TRDV2 and TRDJ3, with D unresolved. CDR1 GEAIGNYY and CDR2 EKD come from the germline V gene. The CDR3 covers 18 residues. This CDR3 reads CAYDTAGPSSWDTRQMFF. CDR3 DNA: TGTGCCTATGACACGGCGGGCCCGAGCTCCTGGGACACCCGACAGATGTTTTTC.